This T cell receptor (beta chain) was recorded in a study of shared clonotypes between healthy human individuals. Only Caucasian adults living in Nashville, Tennessee made up the donor group. V was shortened by 5 bases and J by 4 bases, with 12 bases between the two germline ends. Germline assignment: CDR1 SGHAT and CDR2 FQDESV (reference sequence). CDR3 length equals 14 residues. Execution of the assay was at deep level. TCRdb's table, derived via immunoSEQ multiplex PCR, lists solely in-frame clones and lacks some. Of about 380,000 clones in the sample, 90% to 98% were seen once. Notes on this clone: Its antigen is as yet unknown.

Regarding the study as a whole: What naive subsets generally showed was a larger estimated richness than memory subsets showed. Represented diversity, genetic and exposure-history alike, was limited by few donors.

The chain recombines TRBV11-1 with TRBJ1-3; D uncertain. The sequencing sample was made of memory CD8+ T cells sorted from blood. Specified subset: CD45RO+ cells pooled with CCR7-negative TemRA cells. This TCR was recovered from a young man in good health. The CDR3 protein is CASSLSYPGNTIYF. The CDR3 nucleotides read TGTGCCAGCAGCCTCAGTTACCCCGGAAACACCATATATTTT.